This is a list of T cell receptor beta chains from one sample in a study of shared clonotypes between healthy human individuals. The repertoire was sequenced with immunoSEQ multiplex PCR; TCRdb's copy has only in-frame clones and lacks some. This table has over a million clones, approximately 96% appearing once. Input material: naive CD4+ T cells sorted from blood. The receptors stem from a man aged 25-40 years in good health. The CDR3 runs from the conserved cysteine through the conserved F or W. The D gene is left open where the match is weak. Where a row states a size, it is once, few, many or the class of an expanded clone; other rows omit it.

TRBD1	TRBV7-6	.	TRBJ2-1	CASSPRDRAFDEQFF	TGTGCCAGCAGCCCCCGGGACAGGGCGTTCGATGAGCAGTTCTTC
.	TRBV5-6	.	TRBJ2-7	CASSLGFGSYEQYF	TGTGCCAGCAGCTTGGGGTTTGGCAGCTACGAGCAGTACTTC
.	TRBV5-4	.	TRBJ2-3	CASSPGMGLFTDTQYF	TGTGCCAGCAGTCCTGGGATGGGACTGTTCACAGATACGCAGTATTTT
.	TRBV7-2	once	TRBJ2-7	CASSPDPGSPYEQYF	TGTGCCAGCAGCCCCGATCCTGGTTCCCCTTACGAGCAGTACTTC
.	TRBV9	.	TRBJ1-4	CASSVWGTTNEKLFF	TGTGCCAGCAGCGTATGGGGTACAACTAATGAAAAACTGTTTTTT
.	TRBV6-1	.	TRBJ1-5	CASSLLGDGQPQHF	TGTGCCAGCAGTCTCCTGGGGGATGGCCAGCCCCAGCATTTT
.	TRBV9	.	TRBJ1-3	CASSVDSYSGNTIYF	TGTGCCAGCAGCGTTGACTCCTACTCTGGAAACACCATATATTTT
.	TRBV2	.	TRBJ1-2	CASSLGGYGYTF	TGTGCCAGCAGTCTAGGGGGTTATGGCTACACCTTC
.	TRBV5-5	.	TRBJ2-7	CASSLVYGSYEQYF	TGTGCCAGCAGCTTGGTATACGGCTCCTACGAGCAGTACTTC
.	TRBV19	.	TRBJ1-1	CASRGTGIPLNTEAFF	TGTGCCAGTAGGGGTACAGGGATCCCCTTGAACACTGAAGCTTTCTTT
TRBD1	TRBV10-3	few	TRBJ2-2	CAITTGGHLFF	TGTGCCATCACGACAGGGGGTCACCTGTTTTTT
TRBD2	TRBV5-1	.	TRBJ2-7	CASSFGLAGVFYEQYF	TGCGCCAGCAGCTTTGGACTAGCGGGAGTTTTCTACGAGCAGTACTTC
TRBD2	TRBV9	.	TRBJ2-1	CASSVAGGPLNEQFF	TGTGCCAGCAGCGTTGCGGGAGGGCCGTTAAATGAGCAGTTCTTC
.	TRBV7-2	.	TRBJ1-2	CASNPGGRILNYGYTF	TGTGCCAGCAACCCGGGGGGTCGGATTCTTAACTATGGCTACACCTTC
.	TRBV4-1	once	TRBJ2-1	CASSQDGTKRFTVF	TGCGCCAGCAGCCAAGATGGGACGAAGCGGTTCACGGTCTTC
TRBD2	TRBV5-1	.	TRBJ2-7	CASSSGLAGRDEQYF	TGCGCCAGCAGCTCGGGACTAGCGGGAAGGGATGAGCAGTACTTC
.	TRBV29-1	.	TRBJ2-7	CSALQGPYEQYF	TGCAGCGCCTTACAGGGCCCCTACGAGCAGTACTTC
TRBD2	TRBV9	.	TRBJ2-2	CASSVTTGTSGRQSNTGELFF	TGTGCCAGCAGCGTTACTACCGGGACTAGCGGGCGTCAATCGAACACCGGGGAGCTGTTTTTT
TRBD1	TRBV27	.	TRBJ2-7	CASSHQGAGYEQYF	TGTGCCAGCAGTCATCAGGGGGCTGGCTACGAGCAGTACTTC
.	TRBV7-9	.	TRBJ2-7	CASSGVFEQYF	TGTGCCAGCAGCGGAGTTTTCGAGCAGTACTTC
.	TRBV9	.	TRBJ1-4	CASSPRGGTNEKLFF	TGTGCCAGCAGCCCTCGGGGGGGAACTAATGAAAAACTGTTTTTT
TRBD1	TRBV19	.	TRBJ2-5	CASSIGVSGGGETQYF	TGTGCCAGTAGTATAGGAGTTTCAGGGGGCGGAGAGACCCAGTACTTC
TRBD1	TRBV9	.	TRBJ2-7	CASSPNRGPNYEQYF	TGTGCCAGCAGCCCGAACAGGGGGCCAAACTACGAGCAGTACTTC
.	TRBV5-1	.	TRBJ2-7	CASSLVGQGYEQYF	TGCGCCAGCAGCTTGGTAGGGCAGGGCTACGAGCAGTACTTC
TRBD2	TRBV7-6	.	TRBJ2-1	CASSSRASGPGEQFF	TGTGCCAGCAGCTCCCGGGCTAGCGGTCCAGGGGAGCAGTTCTTC
.	TRBV27	.	TRBJ2-1	CASSLGGTTYNEQFF	TGTGCCAGCAGTTTGGGCGGGACCACCTACAATGAGCAGTTCTTC
TRBD2	TRBV2	once	TRBJ2-1	CASNQGTSGSRQFF	TGTGCCAGCAATCAAGGGACTAGCGGGAGTAGGCAGTTCTTC
TRBD1	TRBV25-1	once	TRBJ2-2	CASRALIQGTGELFF	TGTGCCAGCAGGGCCCTCATACAGGGGACCGGGGAGCTGTTTTTT
.	TRBV5-6	.	TRBJ2-5	CASSLVGQETQYF	TGTGCCAGCAGCTTAGTCGGCCAAGAGACCCAGTACTTC
TRBD1	TRBV6-6	.	TRBJ1-2	CASSDAGQGYGYTF	TGTGCCAGCAGCGATGCGGGACAGGGCTATGGCTACACCTTC
TRBD1	TRBV2	.	TRBJ2-5	CASRIYRGRQETQYF	TGTGCCAGCAGAATATACAGGGGGCGACAAGAGACCCAGTACTTC
TRBD2	TRBV29-1	.	TRBJ2-1	CSVVRLALYNEQFF	TGCAGCGTCGTCCGACTAGCGCTATACAATGAGCAGTTCTTC